Listed below are T cell receptor beta chains from one sample, sequenced in a study of beta chain features in type 1 diabetes. Sequencing used immunoSEQ multiplex PCR; TCRdb keeps in-frame clones, though not all of them. Of around 250,000 clones listed, over 11% are singletons. Sequencing used naive CD4+ T cells from blood. Every receptor here comes from a man between 25 and 39 years old with type 1 diabetes. Both conserved end residues are part of each CDR3. The order of the fields is clone size, V gene, J gene, D gene, CDR3 DNA, CDR3 protein. A D gene is named only where the DNA matches it firmly. The size field is filled for only some rows; it gives once, few, many or a size class.

>few|TRBV27|TRBJ1-2|TRBD1
TGTGCCAGCAGTCATCAGGGGGTCGGTAACTATGGCTACACCTTC
CASSHQGVGNYGYTF
>-|TRBV28|TRBJ2-7|TRBD2
TGTGCCAGCAGGATCCCGACTAGCGGCGCCGACGAGCAGTACTTC
CASRIPTSGADEQYF
>once|TRBV10-3|TRBJ1-5|-
TGTGCCATCAGTGATAGTCCAGGCAACAATCAGCCCCAGCATTTT
CAISDSPGNNQPQHF
>-|TRBV28|TRBJ1-1|TRBD1
TGTGCCAGCAGCACCAACAGGGGTGCTTTCTTT
CASSTNRGAFF
>few|TRBV5-1|TRBJ2-3|-
TGCGCCAGCAGCTTGATACGGGGAGGCACCACAGATACGCAGTATTTT
CASSLIRGGTTDTQYF
>-|TRBV28|TRBJ1-5|-
TGTGCCAGCAGTTTGGGCAGTGGAAATCAGCCCCAGCATTTT
CASSLGSGNQPQHF
>few|TRBV7-2|TRBJ2-7|-
TGTGCCAGCAGCTTGGACATTCAGGGTGGGAGGTACGAGCAGTACTTC
CASSLDIQGGRYEQYF
>few|TRBV5-1|TRBJ2-3|TRBD2
TGCGCCAGCAGCGGCGGACTAGCGGGATTCACAGATACGCAGTATTTT
CASSGGLAGFTDTQYF
>-|TRBV28|TRBJ1-5|-
TGTGCCAGCAGCGATCGACAGTTTGGCAATCAGCCCCAGCATTTT
CASSDRQFGNQPQHF
>-|TRBV27|TRBJ1-2|TRBD1
TGTGCCAGCAGTTCGTTGATACAGGGGTATGGCTACACCTTC
CASSSLIQGYGYTF
>few|TRBV30|TRBJ2-3|-
TGTGCCTGGAGTACCGCGGATACGCAGTATTTT
CAWSTADTQYF
>-|TRBV2|TRBJ1-4|-
TGTGCCAGCAAGGAGGGTCACGCAACTAATGAAAAACTGTTTTTT
CASKEGHATNEKLFF
>-|TRBV15|TRBJ2-2|TRBD1
TGTGCCACCAGATTGGACAGGGCCACCGGGGAGCTGTTTTTT
CATRLDRATGELFF
>few|TRBV10-3|TRBJ2-7|TRBD2
TGTGCCATCAGCCCTAGCGGGAGATACGAGCAGTACTTC
CAISPSGRYEQYF
>-|TRBV28|TRBJ2-7|TRBD2
TGTGCCAGCAGTTCAGGGACTAGCGGGAGTGACGAGCAGTACTTC
CASSSGTSGSDEQYF
>few|TRBV2|TRBJ2-3|-
TGTGCCAGCACGGGGCAGGGGTATACGCAGTATTTT
CASTGQGYTQYF
>few|TRBV5-4|TRBJ2-4|TRBD1
TGTGCCAGCAGCCTGGGACAGGGGGACAAAAACATTCAGTACTTC
CASSLGQGDKNIQYF
>few|TRBV25-1|TRBJ1-2|TRBD1
TGTGCCAGCAGTCGTGGGGGACAGCTGATTAGTGGCTACACCTTC
CASSRGGQLISGYTF
>few|TRBV18|TRBJ1-1|-
TGTGCCAGCTCACCACGTGGTCCGGGGATCATGAACACTGAAGCTTTCTTT
CASSPRGPGIMNTEAFF
>-|TRBV5-1|TRBJ2-7|-
TGCGCCAGCAGCTTGCAACAGAGCTCCTACGAGCAGTACTTC
CASSLQQSSYEQYF
>-|TRBV25-1|TRBJ2-7|-
TGTGCCAGCAGTGCTCCGACGGACAACGAGCAGTACTTC
CASSAPTDNEQYF
>few|TRBV10-3|TRBJ2-1|TRBD1
TGTGCCATCAGGGGACAGGGGGCCTACAATGAGCAGTTCTTC
CAIRGQGAYNEQFF
>-|TRBV7-9|TRBJ2-3|-
TGTGCCAGCAGCTTGCCAGGCTCCACAGATACGCAGTATTTT
CASSLPGSTDTQYF
>-|TRBV2|TRBJ2-1|-
TGTGCCAGCAGTGAAAGCGATGAGCAGTTCTTC
CASSESDEQFF
>-|TRBV7-9|TRBJ1-4|TRBD1
TGTGCCAGCAGCCCCACAGGGGGCCGGGAAAAACTGTTTTTT
CASSPTGGREKLFF
>few|TRBV7-8|TRBJ2-5|TRBD1
TGTGCCAGCAGCTGGACAGGGTTAGAGACCCAGTACTTC
CASSWTGLETQYF
>few|TRBV18|TRBJ2-5|TRBD1
TGTGCCAGCTCGACAGGGAACACAGAGACCCAGTACTTC
CASSTGNTETQYF
>few|TRBV23-1|TRBJ2-1|TRBD2
TGCGCCAGCAGTCAATCGCGTTTGGCTAGCGGGAGATACAATGAGCAGTTCTTC
CASSQSRLASGRYNEQFF
>-|TRBV14|TRBJ2-7|TRBD1
TGTGCCAGCAGCCTGCATCGTCGGGACAGGGGCGAGCAGTACTTC
CASSLHRRDRGEQYF
>few|TRBV5-1|TRBJ2-1|TRBD2
TGCGCCAGCAGCTTGGTGGCGGGAGCCCCAAATGAGCAGTTCTTC
CASSLVAGAPNEQFF
>few|TRBV11-2|TRBJ2-7|TRBD2
TGTGCCAGCAGCCCCGCCGGGACTAGCAGCTACGAGCAGTACTTC
CASSPAGTSSYEQYF
>-|TRBV11-2|TRBJ2-1|-
TGTGCCAGCAGCTCCGTCCGGCGAGGCGAGCAGTTCTTC
CASSSVRRGEQFF
>-|TRBV20-1|TRBJ2-5|-
TGCAGTGCTAGGCGTGAGACCCAGTACTTC
CSARRETQYF
>few|TRBV7-9|TRBJ1-1|-
TGTGCCAGCAGCACCCCGCGCGGTGATGAAGCTTTCTTT
CASSTPRGDEAFF
>few|TRBV18|TRBJ2-1|-
TGTGCCAGCTCACCCCGGGACTTCTCACCAAGCTACAATGAGCAGTTCTTC
CASSPRDFSPSYNEQFF
>-|TRBV5-1|TRBJ2-3|-
TGCGCCAGCAGCCCATCCTCGGGGGATACGCAGTATTTT
CASSPSSGDTQYF
>few|TRBV5-1|TRBJ1-1|-
TGCGCCAGCAGCTTGGGGTTGGAGGGCACTGAAGCTTTCTTT
CASSLGLEGTEAFF
>few|TRBV19|TRBJ2-1|TRBD2
TGTGCCAGTAGTGTCAGCGGGAGTATAGACAATGAGCAGTTCTTC
CASSVSGSIDNEQFF
>few|TRBV4-2|TRBJ1-2|-
TGTGCCAGCAGCCAAGTCGGTACAGGGCACTATGGCTACACCTTC
CASSQVGTGHYGYTF